This section outlines one TCR beta chain sequence together with its context. Its target is not known. Germline CDR1 and CDR2: SGHVS and FNYEAQ. Unmatched junction bases numbered 12, after V lost 5 bases and J lost 4 bases. The CDR3 covers 17 residues. The record originates from a study of Ad26.COV2.S vaccination and SARS-CoV-2 variants. For the study at large: Donor got 5x10^10 or 1x10^11 viral particles of Ad26.COV2.S.

The study's findings and limits: Quantification of TCR breadth and depth may have yielded underestimates of total T cell responses. After vaccination, substantial breadth of spike-specific CD8+ and CD4+ responses was reported.

Sequenced by immunoSEQ multiplex PCR; TCRdb stores in-frame clones only, minus some. The profile shows 380,000 or so clones, about 88% of them singletons. The treatment here: some 19 received Ad26.COV2.S at low or high dose, single or two shots; roughly 5 received placebo; per-sample allocation not given. Specimen acquisition occurred on day 63 following the initial vaccine or placebo injection. This receptor was taken from a person aged 18 to 59 who received the Ad26.COV2.S COVID-19 vaccine or a placebo. V usage is TRBV7-6 and J usage is TRBJ1-4, with 8 bases fitting TRBD1. Source: peripheral blood, taken in a trial of Ad26.COV2.S vaccine versus placebo. The CDR3 spells CASSPLGGTGVNEKLFF. Written as DNA, the CDR3 is TGTGCCAGCAGCCCACTAGGCGGGACAGGAGTTAATGAAAAACTGTTTTTT. Filled out from reference TRBV7-6 and TRBJ1-4, the complete variable domain reads GAGVSQSPRYKVTKRGQDVALRCDPISGHVSLYWYRQALGQGPEFLTYFNYEAQQDKSGLPNDRFSAERPEGSISTLTIQRTEQRDSAMYRCASSPLGGTGVNEKLFFGSGTQLSVL.